The 2 T cell receptor beta chains below all came from one sample that was sequenced in a study of cytomegalovirus exposure and HLA in healthy donors. Primers for the PCR totalled 60 Vbeta and 13 Jbeta. Libraries were prepared by immunoSEQ multiplex PCR; TCRdb keeps only in-frame clonotypes and omits some of them. Its table lists 100,000 to 150,000 clones. Sequencing was done on a sample of PBMCs. The receptors derive from a young man in good health and CMV-seronegative.

The V call is TRBV29-1, the J call TRBJ1-1; no reliable D call. Trimming pared 4 bases from V and 1 base from J, leaving 7 bases between. This CDR3 contains 12 residues. Germline CDR1 and CDR2: SQVTM and ANQGSEA. CDR3 DNA sequence: TGCAGCGTTGGGCGGGCGAACACTGAAGCTTTCTTT. Translation gives CSVGRANTEAFF.

This chain joins TRBV19 and TRBJ2-7, with TRBD2 as a possible D gene (5 bases). Trimming removed 6 bases from V and 9 bases from J, with 21 bases in between. CDR1 and CDR2 (germline): LNHDA, SQIVND (reference sequence). This CDR3 region has 14 residues. CDR3 coding DNA: TGTGCCAGTAGCCTTTTTGAAAACTCAGCGGCGCAGTACTTC. Residues: CASSLFENSAAQYF.